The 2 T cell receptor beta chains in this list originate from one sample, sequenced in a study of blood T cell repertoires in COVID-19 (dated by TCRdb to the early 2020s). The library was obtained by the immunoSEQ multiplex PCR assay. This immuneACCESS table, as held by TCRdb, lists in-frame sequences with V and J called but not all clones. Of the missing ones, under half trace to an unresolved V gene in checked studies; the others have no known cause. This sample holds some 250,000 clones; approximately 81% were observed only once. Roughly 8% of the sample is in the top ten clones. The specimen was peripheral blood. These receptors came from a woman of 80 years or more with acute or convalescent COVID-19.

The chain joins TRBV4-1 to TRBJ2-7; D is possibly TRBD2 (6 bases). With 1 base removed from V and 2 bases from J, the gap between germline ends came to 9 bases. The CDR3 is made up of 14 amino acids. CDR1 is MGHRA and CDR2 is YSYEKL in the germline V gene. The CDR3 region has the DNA TGCGCCAGCAGCCAAGCTAGCGACCCCTACGAGCAGTACTTC. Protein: CASSQASDPYEQYF.

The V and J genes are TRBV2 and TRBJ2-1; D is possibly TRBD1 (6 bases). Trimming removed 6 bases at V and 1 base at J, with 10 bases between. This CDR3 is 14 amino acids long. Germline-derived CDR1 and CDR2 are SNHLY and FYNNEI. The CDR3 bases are TGTGCCAGCAGCCTACAGGGTTCCTACAATGAGCAGTTCTTC. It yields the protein CASSLQGSYNEQFF.